Listed here is a single TCR beta chain. Its antigen is not known. The record originates from a study of blood T cells in healthy people across ages. Study conclusions and caveats: Age advanced and TCR beta diversity per million T cells fell, roughly linearly.

Using a J-beta primer mix together with a sample-barcoded 5' primer, a second PCR was run for about 6 to 12 cycles. TCRdb reprocessed the 5' RACE reads via MiXCR and lists one record per CDR3 protein. The repertoire includes approximately 1.5 million distinct CDR3 sequences, 40% to 45% of them detected once, and approximately 4% sits in the top ten. This CDR3 has 15 residues. Per germline, CDR1 SEHNR and CDR2 FQNEAQ (reference sequence). The junction had 13 bases not matched to a gene; V was cut back by 5 bases and J by 8 bases. This receptor was identified in a woman aged 18-29 years in good health. Sequencing was done on a sample of blood. The V call is TRBV7-9, the J call TRBJ1-1, with 8 bases lining up with TRBD1. CDR3 protein: CASSLRDRPSSEAFF. In DNA, the CDR3 is TGTGCCAGCAGCCTCCGGGACAGGCCCTCTTCCGAAGCTTTCTTT.